This TCR beta chain is drawn from a study of blood T cell repertoires in COVID-19. Whole-study context: Acute and convalescent COVID-19 samples came from the United States, Italy and Spain. From T cells, B-cell-depleted T cells, or PBMCs came the material, which was cDNA or gDNA.

CDR1 is LGHDT, CDR2 YNNKEL, per germline (reference sequence). This CDR3 is built from 16 residues. With V trimmed by 4 bases and J by 5 bases, 12 bases remained unmatched. This clone occurred a few times. In the source study's methods: Scientists estimated how many nucleated cells there were by amplifying reference gene primers. Data came from immunoSEQ multiplex PCR; TCRdb stores just in-frame clones and leaves some out. Clonal size and the V and J genes are those of that table, whereas D and trimming came from the DNA. Among some 120,000 clones listed, about 70% were seen once. The V call is TRBV3-1 (or the pseudogene TRBV3-2), the J call TRBJ2-3; TRBD2 matches 7 bases. The sequenced material came from peripheral blood. The clonotype was recovered from a woman in her 70s with acute or convalescent COVID-19. The CDR3 reads CASSPLMGGPGDTQYF. DNA for the CDR3: TGTGCCAGCAGCCCATTAATGGGAGGGCCCGGAGATACGCAGTATTTT.